The clone carrying this T cell receptor (beta chain) was counted many times. Its antigen is not identified. Germline V lookup: CDR1 MDHEN, CDR2 SYDVKM. CDR3 length: 13 amino acids. Trimming cost V 5 bases and J 7 bases, with 12 bases left between them. This sample is part of a study of CD8 T cells in ankylosing spondylitis. Points from the study as a whole: Reportedly, matched ankylosing spondylitis synovial fluid was significantly enriched for disease-linked clones. In reactive arthritis synovial fluid and blood, some motif variants had been reported before. As for the disease-linked clones, they showed a CD8+ phenotype and occurred at relatively low frequencies in peripheral blood.

Quantitative barcoded 5'-RACE was used to prepare TCR beta libraries. Via MiXCR, TCRdb re-called the 5' RACE reads, giving one row per CDR3 protein. This table has some 100,000 distinct CDR3 sequences, about 7.7% appearing once. Source material: blood, either unsorted or a sorted T cell fraction (not recorded which). The clonotype originates from a male donor with ankylosing spondylitis or in good health (not recorded which). The rearrangement joins TRBV28 to TRBJ1-5; the D is unclear. The CDR3, as DNA: TGTGCCAGCAGTCCATCGGGTTACCAGCCCCAGCATTTT. It translates to CASSPSGYQPQHF.